This TCR beta chain was observed in a study of CD8 T cells in ankylosing spondylitis. About this clonotype itself: The antigen is unknown.

Notes on the study in general: As reported, disease-linked clones showed significant enrichment in matched ankylosing spondylitis synovial fluid. Roughly eight highly homologous variants made up a TCR beta motif that seemed to typify ankylosing spondylitis blood. Both synovial fluid and blood in reactive arthritis had previously been reported to carry some motif variants.

Each CDR3 protein is one row after TCRdb ran MiXCR on the 5' RACE reads. The data show roughly 700,000 distinct CDR3 sequences, over 15% seen once. The source material was blood, either unsorted or a sorted T cell fraction (not recorded which). This TCR came from a male donor with ankylosing spondylitis.

This chain's CDR3 is CASSQFSPEQYF. The CDR3 region has the DNA TGTGCCAGCAGCCAATTCTCCCCCGAGCAGTACTTC. The rearrangement uses TRBV7-2 and TRBJ2-7; D is unclear. CDR3 length equals 12 residues. Deletions cut 5 bases from V and 6 bases from J, with 11 bases between. The V gene's germline CDR1 is SGHTA and CDR2 FQGNSA.